This TCR beta chain derives from a study of cytomegalovirus exposure and HLA in healthy donors. The PCR used 60 Vbeta and 13 Jbeta primers. Assay used: immunoSEQ multiplex PCR; TCRdb lists only in-frame clones, some missing. In the table there are 55,000 to 70,000 clones, more than 75% of which are singletons. Germline V gene data show CDR1 as MNHEY and CDR2 as SVGAGI. Trimming removed 0 bases from V and 5 bases from J; junction bases left unmatched: 4. The CDR3 spans 15 residues. This sequence was found in a man younger than 30 in good health and CMV-seropositive. V gene TRBV6-5 combines with J gene TRBJ2-1; 7 bases map to TRBD2. Material: PBMCs. CDR3 sequence (DNA): TGTGCCAGCAGTTACTCCGGCGGGAGAGACAATGAGCAGTTCTTC. Translating it yields CASSYSGGRDNEQFF.